This TCR beta chain was obtained from a study of cytomegalovirus exposure and HLA in healthy donors (dated by TCRdb to about 2017). Regarding the complete study: An earlier analysis of approximately 640 of the donors reported approximately 290 Gb of sequence data and more than 90 million unique TCR beta sequences from about 200 million T cells. An early release covering more than 500 HLA-typed donors comprised 250 to 350 gigabases of sequencing data and around 80 million unique TCR sequences. The genetic ancestry cluster associated with self-reported Caucasian donors included 80% to 90% of the roughly 400 genotyped donors. The study aimed to test whether cataloging public T cell receptors could reveal signatures of past pathogen exposure. The study used immunosequencing to profile the T cell repertoires of 666 subjects and linked those repertoires to cytomegalovirus serostatus. Along with the roughly 610-subject first cohort, a separate validation cohort of over a hundred different subjects was used. To predict cytomegalovirus infection status, the study combined high-throughput TCR immunosequencing, statistical association of individual TCRs with disease status, and machine learning. A later analysis re-analyzed previously published TCR beta repertoires from 666 donors and added high-resolution HLA genotyping to study TCR occurrence patterns. Rather than using new phenotypic data, the later analysis identified candidate immune exposures from TCR beta sequences and from how often those sequences occurred across donors. In an earlier analysis of over 550 of the donors, high-throughput TCR beta sequencing was used to judge whether each TCR beta V gene segment behaved as functional or pseudogenic. Donor age, sex, ethnicity and CMV serostatus were compiled together with the repertoire data. A later genetic analysis used genome-wide SNP genotypes for 398 of the 666 donors, treating that subset as a discovery cohort. All discovery cohort repertoires had been generated using a single sequencing platform. HLA typing included class I and class II loci at four-digit resolution. The number of donors typed differed by locus, with 629-630 for A, B, C, DRB1 and DQB1, over 500 for DQA1, approximately 570 for DPA1, and around 460 for DPB1. Roughly 5 DR-DQ haplotypes were handled as single units for association and clustering, since linkage in the cohort was strong. On average, about 240,000 unique TCR beta nucleotide sequences were sequenced per donor among about 400 genotyped donors of the cohort, with 15% to 20% of those sequences being non-productive. Broad study findings and their caveats: Assigning TCR associations to individual alleles was difficult when HLA alleles, especially DR and DQ, strongly co-occurred. V-gene and J-gene trimming of TCR beta chains was associated with a missense DCLRE1C variant in a later genetic analysis, and the association was replicated in an independent cohort. In a later analysis, most CMV-associated TCR beta chains were found to appear HLA-restricted, with HLA associations seemingly driven largely by CMV exposure. Because HLA typing was missing for some donors at each locus, association tests included only the typed subset. A further reported finding was that TCR beta sequences accurately predicted the HLA-A and HLA-B alleles for most subjects in the first cohort. A later analysis associated 17,000 or so TCR beta sequences with specific HLA alleles at a false discovery rate of 0.05. A group of highly shared sequence variants was considered likely to be a technical artifact of the sequencing pipeline. Roughly 15 rarely observed V segments, including chromosome 9 orphons, were excluded from the earlier analysis of about 500 of the donors because counts were too low. The cohort was sequenced for TCR beta chains only, and without alpha or paired-chain data the features that could be detected were limited. Three of the identified cytomegalovirus-associated TCR beta chains were confirmed in vitro to be specific for cytomegalovirus antigens. It was suggested by the authors that the approach could potentially be generalized to other disease states and immunological phenotypes. Cytomegalovirus status was reported to be diagnosed by the classifier with high specificity and sensitivity in both the original and validation cohorts. A later analysis reported that several top co-occurrence clusters appeared linked to parvovirus B19, influenza, CMV and Epstein-Barr virus. Presence/absence analyses assumed roughly uniform sequencing depth across donors, an assumption that may not hold. Some IMGT-functional V segments, including TRBV6-2 and TRBV6-3, could not be distinguished by the 87-base-pair reads and were therefore excluded. In a later analysis, HLA-associated TCR beta chains were found to be more clonally expanded and to have lower generation probabilities than equally common non-associated chains. In an earlier analysis of more than 450 of the donors, most TCR beta V segments were observed in productive rearrangements about 90% or about 30% of the time, broadly matching IMGT annotations. Most TCR sequences were observed very rarely across donors, whereas some public TCRs were present in many individuals. Correlated functional status among segregating V segments might be attributable to linkage disequilibrium, but an unknown experimental factor could not be ruled out. For the cohort, immune exposure information was limited to CMV serostatus. In a later analysis, the rate of TCR association differed among HLA loci, with DRB1 alleles having the most associated TCRs and HLA-C alleles having the fewest. According to a later genetic analysis, donors in an Asian-associated ancestry cluster had fewer N-insertions in productive TCRs than the roughly 660-donor mean. The study gave a list of 150 to 200 TCR beta chains associated with cytomegalovirus.

Regarding this clone: What antigen it recognizes has not been identified. Base quality data are lacking; no much larger clone is found one base away.

The cohort was made up of 500 to 800 healthy bone marrow donors. At the time of sampling, all cohort members were nominally healthy, though unrecorded immune exposures were likely present. The donor was CMV seronegative and was included in the group of hundreds of seronegative cohort members. A peripheral blood sample was provided by each donor, and peripheral blood mononuclear cells were used for TCR beta sequencing. The Qiagen DNeasy Blood Extraction Kit was used to extract genomic DNA from the blood cell samples. From the cysteine through the phenylalanine, the CDR3 covers 14 amino acids. The read is trimmed to its CDR3 DNA, 42 bases read in frame from base 1. Taken from the germline V gene, the CDR1 and CDR2 loops are SGHRS and YFSETQ. Trimmed from V: 3 bases; trimmed from J: 7 bases; junction bases lacking a gene match: 3. Library construction relied on the immunoSEQ multiplex PCR assay. For the multiplex PCR, a mixture combining 60 forward primers for TCR Vbeta segments and 13 reverse primers for TCR Jbeta segments was used. Amplification of the CDR3 region of rearranged TCR beta genes was performed with a multiplex PCR assay on genomic DNA. On the Illumina HiSeq System, the amplified TCR beta libraries were sequenced as 87-base-pair reads. The paper's data handling went like this. A later analysis counted about 80 million unique TCR beta chains across the approximately 700 repertoires, and roughly 10 million of these chains were shared by at least two donors. To remove PCR and sequencing errors, raw reads were error-corrected and collapsed into unique sequences using a nearest-neighbor algorithm that merged closely related sequences. To assign V, D and J gene segments, CDR3 sequences were aligned to IMGT reference sequences. Each retained sequence needed at least a six-nucleotide match to both a V gene segment and a J gene segment. A rearrangement counted as productive if the CDR3 had no stop codons and remained in frame with V and J, and every other rearrangement counted as non-productive. Following IMGT convention, CDR3 was defined as the stretch from the second conserved V-encoded cysteine up to the conserved J-encoded phenylalanine. Sequences without an unambiguous match to a single V gene segment were excluded from the earlier analysis of a few hundred of the donors. In an earlier analysis of approximately 590 of the donors, a V segment was called functional when productive rearrangements were above 56.7%, and segregating when the standard deviation between donors exceeded 5%. To diagnose cytomegalovirus status from the catalog of TCR beta chain sequences, a statistical classification framework was built. In a later analysis, TCR nucleotide sequences were compared against IMGT/GENE-DB human TR gene sequences so that V and J genes could be assigned. A later analysis assigned CDR3 sequences and most-parsimonious VDJ recombination scenarios with the TCRdist pipeline. In a later analysis, each TCR beta chain was defined by its CDR3 amino acid sequence together with its V-gene family, and reads lacking a unique V-gene family were excluded. As a way to deal with suspected cross-contamination and a sequencing artifact, a later analysis dropped 500 to 700 nucleotide sequences that were highly shared and had low generation probability. For each public chain, a later analysis derived a clonal expansion index from normalized ranks of inferred template counts within each repertoire. In a later analysis, generation probabilities were computed with a VDJ recombination model fitted to out-of-frame rearrangements, and the resulting probabilities were checked against IGoR. In a later analysis, hypergeometric tests were used to score TCR-TCR, TCR-HLA and TCR-CMV co-occurrence, with a repertoire-size bias correction applied to TCR pairs. In a later analysis, false discovery rates were estimated by permuting HLA or CMV assignments 20 times. In a later analysis, co-occurring TCRs were grouped using DBSCAN, with TCRdist sequence similarity added in when clustering inside HLA-allele-positive subsets. For co-occurrence clustering, repertoires with fewer than 30,000 or more than 120,000 public chains were excluded, along with 5 or 6 repertoires with anomalous nucleotide sharing. Drawn from immuneACCESS, this table holds only the in-frame rearrangements with V and J called that TCRdb kept. Clones are partly lost; checked studies trace under half to an unresolved V gene and leave the rest unexplained. V, J and clone size were drawn from that table, and D and trimming were deduced from the DNA. Within this sample are 110,000 to 150,000 clones, with 65% to 85% of them counted one time only. The ten largest clonotypes hold 6.5% to 9% of the sample.

Recombination joined TRBV5-1 with TRBJ1-6; TRBD1 agrees with 8 junctional bases. The receptor was derived from a man aged 25-40 years in good health and CMV-seronegative. The sequencing input was PBMCs. The DNA sequence is given as TGCGCCAGCAGCTCCGACAGGGGAAATTCACCCCTCCACTTT. This gives the protein CASSSDRGNSPLHF.